The 20 T cell receptor beta chains presented below share a single source sample, sequenced in a study of blood T cell repertoires in COVID-19. Using immunoSEQ multiplex PCR, the repertoire was profiled, and TCRdb retains in-frame clones only, with some absent. The profile shows around 200,000 clones, about 87% of them singletons. The sequenced sample consisted of peripheral blood. The receptor set was obtained from a man aged 60 to 75 who had recovered from COVID-19.

This clone has a single count. This chain joins TRBV24-1 and TRBJ2-3; TRBD2 is a possible D gene (5 bases). Germline loops: CDR1 KGHDR, CDR2 SFDVKD. The ends were cut back, 9 bases at V and 8 bases at J, with 14 bases in the middle. The CDR3 extends over 12 amino acids. This CDR3 reads CATSAAPGTQYF. As DNA, the CDR3 is TGTGCCACCTCAGCGGCCCCGGGTACGCAGTATTTT.

This chain connects TRBV11-2 to TRBJ2-3, with 9 bases aligning to TRBD1. The ends lost 5 bases at V and 2 bases at J; junction bases unmatched: 11. CDR1 is SGHAT and CDR2 is FQNNGV in the germline V gene. The CDR3 has 17 residues. In nucleotides, the CDR3 is TGTGCCAGCAGCCTCGATTCGGGGGACAGGGTCACAGATACGCAGTATTTT. This translates into CASSLDSGDRVTDTQYF.

The chain links TRBV6-6 to TRBJ1-1; no definite D call. The germline V gene encodes CDR1 MNHNY and CDR2 SVGAGI (reference sequence). The ends were cut back, 0 bases at V and 1 base at J, with 9 bases in the middle. CDR3 length: 15 residues. CDR3 region: CASSYSGGGNTEAFF. As DNA, the CDR3 is TGTGCCAGCAGTTACTCCGGCGGAGGGAACACTGAAGCTTTCTTT.

This clone was observed a single time. The genes are TRBV25-1 and TRBJ1-2; 9 bases align to TRBD1. V shed 10 bases, J shed 6 bases, and the junction held 3 bases outside the gene matches. Germline CDR1 MGHDK, CDR2 SYGVNS. The CDR3 extends over 11 amino acids. The CDR3 here is CATGQGHGYTF. CDR3 DNA: TGTGCCACGGGACAGGGCCATGGCTACACCTTC.

The chain has TRBV19 and TRBJ1-4, with 8 bases matching TRBD1. After removal of 7 bases from V and 6 bases from J, the junction contained 7 bases not matched to a gene. CDR3 length equals 14 residues. Germline V lookup: CDR1 LNHDA, CDR2 SQIVND (reference sequence). CDR3 loop: CASTSTGVDEKLFF. The CDR3, as DNA: TGTGCCAGTACCTCGACAGGGGTGGATGAAAAACTGTTTTTT. Based on the CDR3 plus reference TRBV19 and TRBJ1-4, the full variable domain is DGGITQSPKYLFRKEGQNVTLSCEQNLNHDAMYWYRQDPGQGLRLIYYSQIVNDFQKGDIAEGYSVSREKKESFPLTVTSAQKNPTAFYLCASTSTGVDEKLFFGSGTQLSVL.

Worth noting for this clone: This CDR3 is also generated by other DNA sequences in the sample. This chain links TRBV7-9 with TRBJ2-5; 8 bases map to TRBD1. With V trimmed by 5 bases and J by 5 bases, 7 bases remained unmatched. Germline loops: CDR1 SEHNR, CDR2 FQNEAQ (reference sequence). The CDR3 totals 14 residues. CDR3 in amino acids: CASSLGTGRETQYF. The DNA of the CDR3 is TGTGCCAGCAGCCTAGGGACAGGAAGGGAGACCCAGTACTTC.

V and J are TRBV5-6 and TRBJ1-5; D unclear. The germline V and J ends were trimmed by 0 bases and 5 bases, with 9 bases remaining between them. CDR1 SGHDT and CDR2 YYEEEE come from the germline V gene. CDR3 length equals 14 residues. The CDR3 region is CASSLVGVDQPQHF. The CDR3 bases are TGTGCCAGCAGCTTGGTAGGAGTTGATCAGCCCCAGCATTTT.

The V and J genes are TRBV5-1 and TRBJ1-1; D call uncertain. CDR1 is SGHRS and CDR2 is YFSETQ in the germline V gene. Deletions cut 3 bases from V and 0 bases from J, with 12 bases between. The CDR3 is 15 residues long. The CDR3 sequence is CASSSTLPLNTEAFF. CDR3 DNA sequence: TGCGCCAGCAGCTCTACCTTACCACTGAACACTGAAGCTTTCTTT. Complete variable domain (other parts from reference TRBV5-1 and TRBJ1-1): KAGVTQTPRYLIKTRGQQVTLSCSPISGHRSVSWYQQTPGQGLQFLFEYFSETQRNKGNFPGRFSGRQFSNSRSEMNVSTLELGDSALYLCASSSTLPLNTEAFFGQGTRLTVV.

In DNA form, the CDR3 reads TGTGCCAGCAGCCAAGATATCGGGACAGGCTACGCCGGGGAGCTGTTTTTT. It specifies CASSQDIGTGYAGELFF. The rearrangement joins TRBV14 to TRBJ2-2, with 8 bases aligning to TRBD1. Trimming removed 0 bases from V and 6 bases from J; junction bases left unmatched: 9. Germline V gene sequence: CDR1 SGHDN, CDR2 FVKESK. The CDR3 loop spans 17 amino acids.

The chain uses TRBV6-2 or TRBV6-3 and TRBJ1-2, with 9 bases that match TRBD1. The trim removed 5 bases at V and 4 bases at J, leaving 8 bases unmatched. CDR3 length equals 15 residues. The germline V gene encodes CDR1 MNHEY and CDR2 SVGEGT. The CDR3 spells CASSTPGQGAYGYTF. In DNA, the CDR3 is TGTGCCAGCAGTACCCCGGGACAGGGAGCCTATGGCTACACCTTC.

This chain joins TRBV27 and TRBJ1-1; 8 bases agree with TRBD1. The germline V gene has CDR1 MNHEY and CDR2 SMNVEV (reference sequence). Germline trimming cut 5 bases from V and 0 bases from J; bases unmatched to any gene: 8. The CDR3 runs 16 residues. The CDR3 protein is CASSADRVSMNTEAFF. CDR3 bases: TGTGCCAGCAGTGCGGACAGGGTGTCGATGAACACTGAAGCTTTCTTT.

This chain uses TRBV10-3 with TRBJ2-5; 9 bases align to TRBD1. The junction had 13 bases not matched to a gene; V was cut back by 4 bases and J by 4 bases. Germline V gene lookup returns CDR1 ENHRY and CDR2 SYGVKD. The length of the CDR3 is 17 residues. The CDR3 DNA reads as TGTGCCATCAGTGGTGGGACAGGGTTTAATCGTGGAGAGACCCAGTACTTC. Translated, it gives CAISGGTGFNRGETQYF.

This rearrangement joins TRBV27 to TRBJ2-3; 15 bases match TRBD2. This CDR3 comprises 20 residues. J was trimmed by 6 bases and V by 3 bases; bases with no gene match: 16. CDR1 is MNHEY, CDR2 SMNVEV, per germline (reference sequence). As DNA, the CDR3 is TGTGCCAGCAGTTTTGGACTAGCGGGGGGGCAGCCCGAGGCTGGGGATACGCAGTATTTT. Translating gives CASSFGLAGGQPEAGDTQYF.

This chain joins TRBV6-1 and TRBJ1-4; tentatively, D is TRBD1 (5 bases). This CDR3 is built from 16 residues. Germline-derived CDR1 and CDR2 are MNHNS and SASEGT. V lost 1 base and J 8 bases, leaving 17 bases between the germline ends. DNA for the CDR3: TGTGCCAGCAGTGAAGGGGAATGGGGGGGGTCGGAAAAACTGTTTTTT. Translated, it gives CASSEGEWGGSEKLFF.

This clone has just a few counts. The chain combines TRBV19 with TRBJ1-5, with D maybe TRBD1 (5 bases). This CDR3 comprises 17 residues. Trimming pared 1 base from V and 5 bases from J, leaving 18 bases between. From germline, CDR1 is LNHDA and CDR2 SQIVND (reference sequence). The CDR3 spells CASSIAIPTGPHQPQHF. The CDR3 DNA reads TGTGCCAGTAGTATAGCCATACCTACAGGCCCCCATCAGCCCCAGCATTTT.

This clone was picked up one time. This chain uses TRBV11-2 with TRBJ2-5; 8 bases are shared with TRBD2. Germline CDR1 and CDR2: SGHAT and FQNNGV. The CDR3 runs to 15 residues. V lost 1 base and J lost 7; bases outside the gene matches: 8. CDR3 DNA: TGTGCCAGCAGCTTAGCGGGAGGGCCTAAAGGGACCCAGTACTTC. The encoded protein is CASSLAGGPKGTQYF.

The chain employs TRBV2 and TRBJ1-3; 7 nucleotides line up with TRBD1. CDR1 and CDR2 from the germline V gene are SNHLY and FYNNEI. J lost 6 bases, V lost 6 bases, and 2 bases had no gene match. There are 12 residues in the CDR3. The CDR3, as DNA: TGTGCCAGCAGCGGACAGGCAAACACCATATATTTT. Its translation is CASSGQANTIYF.

The chain employs TRBV19 and TRBJ1-1; 7 nucleotides align to TRBD1. The ends lost 3 bases at V and 4 bases at J; junction bases unmatched: 11. The germline CDR1 and CDR2 sequences are LNHDA and SQIVND (reference sequence). This CDR3 spans 16 amino acids. Written as DNA, the CDR3 is TGTGCCAGTAGTATTGGCCCCCGAGGGGGCTTCACTGAAGCTTTCTTT. It codes for CASSIGPRGGFTEAFF.

This chain uses TRBV19 with TRBJ1-2; D not resolved. The V end lost 10 bases, the J end lost 8 bases, and 14 bases lay between the germline ends. The CDR3 is made up of 11 amino acids. The germline V gene encodes CDR1 LNHDA and CDR2 SQIVND (reference sequence). CDR3 sequence (DNA): TGTGCCACTACCGTCGGGTACGGCTACACCTTC. As protein: CATTVGYGYTF.

The chain couples TRBV18 to TRBJ2-3; tentatively, D is TRBD2 (6 bases). This CDR3 is 15 amino acids long. Germline assignment: CDR1 KGHSH and CDR2 LQKENI. Trimming took 6 bases from V and 2 from J, leaving 15 bases between them. The CDR3 DNA follows: TGTGCCAGCTCTAGGTCCGGGAGTCCCACAGATACGCAGTATTTT. It codes for CASSRSGSPTDTQYF. Full variable domain (rest looked up from reference TRBV18 and TRBJ2-3): NAGVMQNPRHLVRRRGQEARLRCSPMKGHSHVYWYRQLPEEGLKFMVYLQKENIIDESGMPKERFSAEFPKEGPSILRIQQVVRGDSAAYFCASSRSGSPTDTQYFGPGTRLTVL.